The rows below give T cell receptor beta chains drawn from one sample of a study of T cell responses to AZD1222 COVID-19 vaccine. Libraries were prepared by immunoSEQ multiplex PCR; TCRdb keeps only in-frame clonotypes and omits some of them. The data contain about 180,000 clones, 70% to 90% of them singletons. The sequencing here drew on peripheral blood, taken 28 days after the second AZD1222 dose. The origin of the receptors is an adult who received the AZD1222 COVID-19 vaccine. Each CDR3 is given with its conserved first and last residue. The order of the fields is V gene, D gene, CDR3 length, J gene, clone size, CDR3 protein, CDR3 DNA. D genes are given only for firm matches. Rows may omit the clone size; those that give it use once, few, many or a size class.

TRBV4-1	-	14	TRBJ1-1	-	CASSKQGGRTEAFF	TGCGCCAGCAGCAAACAGGGAGGGCGGACTGAAGCTTTCTTT
TRBV15	TRBD1	14	TRBJ2-1	few	CATSRDGQGYEQFF	TGTGCCACCAGCAGAGATGGACAGGGCTATGAGCAGTTCTTC
TRBV9	-	13	TRBJ2-5	-	CASSPTTGETQYF	TGTGCCAGCAGCCCTACGACGGGGGAGACCCAGTACTTC
TRBV5-1	-	15	TRBJ1-6	once	CASSLDEGGRSPLHF	TGCGCCAGCAGCTTGGATGAGGGGGGACGGTCACCCCTCCACTTT
TRBV21-1	-	13	TRBJ1-2	-	CATSGWGGYGYTF	TGTGCCACTTCAGGATGGGGCGGCTATGGCTACACCTTC
TRBV10-1	TRBD2	15	TRBJ2-1	-	CASSQTSGGAEEQFF	TGCGCCAGCAGTCAGACTAGCGGGGGGGCCGAGGAGCAGTTCTTC
TRBV19	-	13	TRBJ1-1	-	CASGRRENTEAFF	TGTGCCAGTGGTCGCAGGGAGAACACTGAAGCTTTCTTT
TRBV6-5	TRBD1	15	TRBJ1-4	once	CASSPGGQGDEKLFF	TGTGCCAGCAGTCCAGGGGGACAGGGTGACGAAAAACTGTTTTTT
TRBV14	-	18	TRBJ1-3	once	CASSQDLPEKITGNTIYF	TGTGCCAGCAGCCAAGATCTACCCGAGAAAATAACTGGAAACACCATATATTTT
TRBV7-2	-	15	TRBJ2-5	-	CASSLDLPKLGTQYF	TGTGCCAGCAGCTTAGACCTACCGAAGTTGGGGACCCAGTACTTC
TRBV5-8	-	15	TRBJ1-4	-	CASSFGSVTNEKLFF	TGTGCCAGCAGCTTCGGCAGCGTAACTAATGAAAAACTGTTTTTT
TRBV29-1	TRBD1	14	TRBJ1-2	-	CSVVGRTGNYGYTF	TGCAGCGTCGTCGGAAGGACAGGGAACTATGGCTACACCTTC
TRBV7-9	-	14	TRBJ2-1	-	CASSFGVPYNEQFF	TGTGCCAGCAGCTTCGGGGTACCCTACAATGAGCAGTTCTTC
TRBV5-8	TRBD1	16	TRBJ2-2	-	CASSLGQGVHTGELFF	TGTGCCAGCAGCTTGGGACAGGGGGTCCACACCGGGGAGCTGTTTTTT
TRBV7-2	-	15	TRBJ2-3	-	CASSLRRGLGDTQYF	TGTGCCAGCAGCCTCCGCCGGGGTTTAGGAGATACGCAGTATTTT
TRBV20-1	TRBD1	13	TRBJ1-2	-	CSASLEGAHGYTF	TGCAGTGCTAGTTTGGAGGGGGCGCATGGCTACACCTTC
TRBV7-6	-	15	TRBJ1-2	-	CASSSTTTGLYGYTF	TGTGCCAGCAGCTCCACCACTACAGGGCTTTATGGCTACACCTTC
TRBV7-8	-	16	TRBJ2-1	few	CASSLWGAASYNEQFF	TGTGCCAGCAGCTTATGGGGGGCGGCTTCCTACAATGAGCAGTTCTTC
TRBV29-1	TRBD1	13	TRBJ1-2	-	CSVSGGGNSGYTF	TGCAGCGTTTCAGGGGGCGGTAACTCTGGCTACACCTTC
TRBV19	-	14	TRBJ2-1	once	CASKGGLTYNEQFF	TGTGCCAGTAAGGGGGGGCTTACCTACAATGAGCAGTTCTTC
TRBV6-2/TRBV6-3	-	15	TRBJ1-1	-	CASSYEGRANTEAFF	TGTGCCAGCAGTTACGAAGGTAGGGCGAACACTGAAGCTTTCTTT
TRBV4-3	TRBD1	15	TRBJ1-5	-	CASSQQTGLNQPQHF	TGCGCCAGCAGCCAGCAGACAGGGTTAAATCAGCCCCAGCATTTT
TRBV12-3/TRBV12-4	-	13	TRBJ2-7	-	CASSLQQNYEQYF	TGTGCCAGCAGTTTACAACAGAACTACGAGCAGTACTTC
TRBV7-8	-	14	TRBJ1-2	-	CASSPGRLSYGYTF	TGTGCCAGCAGCCCGGGACGGTTAAGCTATGGCTACACCTTC
TRBV7-8	TRBD2	14	TRBJ2-7	-	CASSLSGGAYEQYF	TGTGCCAGCAGCTTAAGCGGGGGGGCGTACGAGCAGTACTTC
TRBV6-5	-	12	TRBJ2-1	large	CASSSGYNEQFF	TGTGCCAGCAGTTCTGGGTACAATGAGCAGTTCTTC
TRBV3-1/TRBV3-2	-	13	TRBJ1-2	-	CASSQGGNYGYTF	TGTGCCAGCAGCCAAGGCGGGAACTATGGCTACACCTTC
TRBV28	-	16	TRBJ2-2	-	CASSGQLQGFVGELFF	TGTGCCAGCAGTGGTCAGCTACAGGGATTTGTCGGGGAGCTGTTTTTT
TRBV3-1/TRBV3-2	-	14	TRBJ1-2	-	CASSQDSAIYGYTF	TGTGCCAGCAGCCAAGATTCGGCAATCTATGGCTACACCTTC
TRBV27	-	14	TRBJ1-3	-	CASRRLNSGNTIYF	TGTGCCAGCAGACGACTCAACTCTGGAAACACCATATATTTT
TRBV7-3	-	15	TRBJ1-6	-	CASSFKAGANSPLHF	TGTGCCAGCAGCTTTAAGGCAGGGGCGAATTCACCCCTCCACTTT
TRBV9	-	16	TRBJ1-3	-	CASSVEGVFSGNTIYF	TGTGCCAGCAGCGTAGAGGGAGTCTTCTCTGGAAACACCATATATTTT
TRBV4-1	-	17	TRBJ1-4	-	CASSQGGEPAGNEKLFF	TGCGCCAGCAGCCAAGGAGGGGAACCTGCGGGTAATGAAAAACTGTTTTTT
TRBV7-2	TRBD2	16	TRBJ2-3	-	CASSLSSGGSMDTQYF	TGTGCCAGCAGCTTAAGTAGCGGGGGATCGATGGATACGCAGTATTTT
TRBV5-8	-	15	TRBJ2-3	-	CASSGTPWLGYTQYF	TGTGCCAGCAGCGGGACTCCCTGGCTGGGATATACGCAGTATTTT
TRBV4-2	-	13	TRBJ1-6	-	CASSQGQNSPLHF	TGTGCCAGCAGCCAAGGACAGAATTCACCCCTCCACTTT
TRBV7-9	-	15	TRBJ1-3	-	CASSSQGNSGNTIYF	TGTGCCAGCAGCTCGCAGGGGAACTCTGGAAACACCATATATTTT
TRBV6-5	-	12	TRBJ2-7	-	CASSQGVNEQYF	TGTGCCAGCAGTCAGGGAGTGAACGAGCAGTACTTC
TRBV30	-	13	TRBJ1-5	-	CALGAGPNQPQHF	TGTGCTCTAGGGGCGGGGCCAAATCAGCCCCAGCATTTT
TRBV28	TRBD1	16	TRBJ2-7	once	CASTDQTGKGSYEQYF	TGTGCCAGCACCGACCAGACAGGGAAGGGGTCCTACGAGCAGTACTTC
TRBV7-8	-	17	TRBJ2-1	-	CASSLARVRGIDNEQFF	TGTGCCAGCAGCTTAGCGAGGGTGCGTGGGATTGACAATGAGCAGTTCTTC
TRBV29-1	-	13	TRBJ2-2	once	CSVEDRYTGELFF	TGCAGCGTTGAGGACAGATACACCGGGGAGCTGTTTTTT
TRBV29-1	TRBD2	15	TRBJ2-2	-	CSFKLAGSNTGELFF	TGCAGCTTCAAACTAGCGGGGTCGAACACCGGGGAGCTGTTTTTT